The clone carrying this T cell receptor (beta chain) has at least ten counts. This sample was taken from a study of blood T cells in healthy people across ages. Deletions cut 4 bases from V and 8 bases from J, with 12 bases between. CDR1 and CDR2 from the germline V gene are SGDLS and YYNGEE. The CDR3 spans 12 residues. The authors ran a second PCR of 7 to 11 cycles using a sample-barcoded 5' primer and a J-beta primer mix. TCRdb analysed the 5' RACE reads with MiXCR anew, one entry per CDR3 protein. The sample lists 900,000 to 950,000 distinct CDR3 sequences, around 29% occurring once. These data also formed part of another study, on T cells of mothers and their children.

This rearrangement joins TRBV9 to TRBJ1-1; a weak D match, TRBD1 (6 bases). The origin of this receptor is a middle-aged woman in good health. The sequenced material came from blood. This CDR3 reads CASSSTGTEAFF. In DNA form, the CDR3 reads TGTGCCAGCAGCTCGACCGGGACAGAAGCTTTCTTT.